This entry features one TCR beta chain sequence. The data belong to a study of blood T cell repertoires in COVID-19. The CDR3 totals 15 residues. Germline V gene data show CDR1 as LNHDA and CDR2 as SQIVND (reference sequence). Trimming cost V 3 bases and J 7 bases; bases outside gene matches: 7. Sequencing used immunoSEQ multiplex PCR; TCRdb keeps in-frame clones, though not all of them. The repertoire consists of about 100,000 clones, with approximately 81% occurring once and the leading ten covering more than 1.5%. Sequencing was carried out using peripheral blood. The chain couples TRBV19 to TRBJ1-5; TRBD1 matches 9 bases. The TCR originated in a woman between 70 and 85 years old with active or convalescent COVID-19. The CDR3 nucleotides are TGTGCCAGTAGTATGGGGGGACAGGGAGGCCAGCCCCAGCATTTT. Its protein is CASSMGGQGGQPQHF.